Listed below are T cell receptor beta chains from one sample, sequenced in a study of blood T cell repertoires in COVID-19. Data came from immunoSEQ multiplex PCR; TCRdb stores just in-frame clones and leaves some out. The repertoire holds hundreds of thousands of clones, with 70% to 90% as singletons. Sequenced input: PBMCs or T cells enriched from blood (not recorded which). These TCRs come from a woman aged 40 to 50 with acute COVID-19. Both conserved end residues are part of each CDR3. D genes are given only for firm matches. Clone size appears in some rows only: once, few, many, or a class for an expanded clone.

cdr3_nt,cdr3_aa,clone_size,d_call,j_call,v_call
TGTGCCAGTAGTATCGTCGAGGGATCTGAAGCTTTCTTT,CASSIVEGSEAFF,-,-,TRBJ1-1,TRBV19
TGCAGTGCTAGTGACAGCTCCTACGAGCAGTACTTC,CSASDSSYEQYF,-,-,TRBJ2-7,TRBV20-1
TGTGCCAGCTCACTTCAGACTAGCGGGTCAGATACGCAGTATTTT,CASSLQTSGSDTQYF,-,TRBD2,TRBJ2-3,TRBV18
TGTGCCACCAGCCCCCAGAGAGGGGGACAGGGAGAGCAGTACTTC,CATSPQRGGQGEQYF,-,TRBD1,TRBJ2-7,TRBV15
TGTGCCATTCGGACAGACAACTATGGCTACACCTTC,CAIRTDNYGYTF,few,-,TRBJ1-2,TRBV10-3
TGTGCCAGCATCGAGGGTCTGGGCGAGCAGTACTTC,CASIEGLGEQYF,-,-,TRBJ2-7,TRBV7-9
TGTGCCAGCTACCTCGATTTAGGGGGCAGAGTTGCAACTAATGAAAAACTGTTTTTT,CASYLDLGGRVATNEKLFF,few,TRBD1,TRBJ1-4,TRBV2
TGTGCCAGCAGCTTGAGGGGCCAGGGGCTTTTGGAGACCCAGTACTTC,CASSLRGQGLLETQYF,-,-,TRBJ2-5,TRBV5-6
TGCGCCAGCAGCTTGGCCGGACAGGGACTCTATGGCTACACCTTC,CASSLAGQGLYGYTF,-,TRBD1,TRBJ1-2,TRBV5-1
TGTGCCACCAGTGCCCGGGACACTAACTATGGCTACACCTTC,CATSARDTNYGYTF,-,-,TRBJ1-2,TRBV24-1
TGTGCCAGCAGACCCTCGGGGGGGACCTACGAGCAGTACTTC,CASRPSGGTYEQYF,-,TRBD2,TRBJ2-7,TRBV7-2
TGCGCCAGCAGCCAAGATCGAGGGTACGGAAACACCATATATTTT,CASSQDRGYGNTIYF,once,-,TRBJ1-3,TRBV4-1
TGCGCCAGCAGCGGGTGGACTAGCGGGGGGGCCGGAGATACGCAGTATTTT,CASSGWTSGGAGDTQYF,once,TRBD2,TRBJ2-3,TRBV5-1
TGTGCCAGTAGTACGCTGAGACAGGGGAACTATGGCTACACCTTC,CASSTLRQGNYGYTF,-,TRBD1,TRBJ1-2,TRBV19
TGTGCCAGCAGCTCTCCGACAGGGGGCTACGACACCTTC,CASSSPTGGYDTF,few,TRBD1,TRBJ1-2,TRBV7-9
TGTGCCAGCAGCACGGACAGGCTCGGTTATGGCTACACCTTC,CASSTDRLGYGYTF,-,TRBD1,TRBJ1-2,TRBV5-6
TGTGCCAGCAGCCCACCGACAGGGAACTATGGCTACACCTTC,CASSPPTGNYGYTF,-,TRBD1,TRBJ1-2,TRBV7-8
TGCGCCAGCAGCATCGGGACACCCTCCTACAATGAGCAGTTCTTC,CASSIGTPSYNEQFF,-,-,TRBJ2-1,TRBV5-1